This record covers a single T cell receptor (beta chain). No antigen is known for it. It has no much larger one-base neighbor in the sample; base qualities were not kept. The data derive from a study of blood T cell repertoires in COVID-19 (TCRdb year 2020). At the level of the whole study: Samples from collaborators originated in the United States, Italy and Spain and spanned both the acute and convalescent phases of COVID-19. The material from the prospective study consisted of cDNA or gDNA derived from T cells, B-cell-depleted T cells, or PBMCs. The dataset comprised deeply sampled blood TCRbeta repertoires from subjects exposed to, actively infected with, or recovered from COVID-19. The repertoires were made available in a free public database intended to serve as a resource for research on the immune response to SARS-CoV-2. The samples were drawn from the first 160 participants of the ongoing ImmuneRACE study and from 950 to 1,500 subjects provided by 6 global collaborators. The sample metadata nearly always contained a de-identified subject ID, COVID-19 status, age in years and sex. HLA class I and class II types, where available, came from metadata supplied by the sample provider rather than from assay-based typing. What the authors observed across the whole study: How much clinical and demographic metadata was included differed by source and by participant, and the metadata was provided uncurated.

TCRbeta CDR3 regions were amplified from genomic DNA by means of the immunoSEQ Assay, a bias-controlled multiplex PCR. In the original analysis: Nucleated cell counts per sample were estimated from amplification of reference gene primers within the assay. Sequence reads were collapsed and filtered to measure the absolute abundance of every unique TCRbeta CDR3 rearrangement. For each sample, productive Simpson clonality was calculated by taking the square root of Simpson's diversity index across productive rearrangements. This immuneACCESS table, as held by TCRdb, lists in-frame sequences with V and J called but not all clones. Of the missing ones, under half trace to an unresolved V gene in checked studies; the others have no known cause. D and trimming were read from the DNA, whereas the V and J calls and clone size are those reported in that table. Counted in this sample were over 100,000 clones; approximately 90% of them appeared once. In total, the top ten clones hold more than 3.5% of the sample.

One collaborating source in Seattle enrolled patients during active infection and followed them longitudinally through the course of disease. Each collaborating institution followed its own protocols to collect whole blood in K2EDTA tubes. For TCRbeta analysis, collaborators shipped samples as frozen whole blood, isolated PBMCs, or DNA extracted from either of those sample types. The sequencing input was peripheral blood. This sequence originates from a man aged 55 to 70 with COVID-19, enrolled during active disease.

The CDR3 protein is CASTQPLGRVRNTIYF. The DNA reads as follows: TGTGCCAGTACCCAACCGCTCGGCAGGGTCAGAAACACCATATATTTT. The receptor chain draws on TRBV19 and TRBJ1-3, with TRBD1 tentatively as D gene (5 bases match). V is reduced by 7 bases and J by 5 bases, leaving a spacing of 21 bases between them. The CDR3 starts with the cysteine, ends with the phenylalanine, and has 16 residues. Just CDR3 DNA is preserved here, 48 bases in frame from base 1. From the germline V gene (reference sequence), CDR1 is LNHDA and CDR2 is SQIVND.